The source of this T cell receptor (beta chain) is a study of human T cells and chemical hapten exposure. Time point indicated: pre-sensitization, week 0. The treatment: therapeutic diphenylcyclopropenone sensitization with weekly scalp DPC. This clonotype appeared a few times. Its antigen is not identified. Study-level results: Relative to control repertoires, expanded TCRs gave rise to significantly more large CDR3 similarity clusters. With DPC sensitization, TCRs exceeding 1 in 1000 frequency showed no change. Patch test score was positively correlated with the counts of PT1 expanded TCRs.

Germline values: CDR1 SGHAT, CDR2 FQNNGV. The CDR3 covers 16 residues. After removal of 4 bases from V and 9 bases from J, the junction contained 12 bases not matched to a gene. Library preparation tagged each individual cDNA molecule with a unique molecular identifier. Via MiXCR, TCRdb re-called the RACE reads, giving one row per CDR3 protein. The sample consists of 300,000 to 450,000 distinct CDR3 sequences, around 5% of them appearing once. The chain links TRBV11-2 to TRBJ2-5; 12 bases are shared with TRBD2. Sequenced here: whole blood, sampled in connection with sensitization to the hapten diphenylcyclopropenone (DPC). The source of this sequence is a woman under 30 with alopecia areata. Some clones in this sample may be carry-over from other donors' samples. The CDR3 DNA is TGTGCCAGCAGCTCCCCGACTAGCGGGGGCGGGGCGGCCCAGTACTTC. This gives the protein CASSSPTSGGGAAQYF.